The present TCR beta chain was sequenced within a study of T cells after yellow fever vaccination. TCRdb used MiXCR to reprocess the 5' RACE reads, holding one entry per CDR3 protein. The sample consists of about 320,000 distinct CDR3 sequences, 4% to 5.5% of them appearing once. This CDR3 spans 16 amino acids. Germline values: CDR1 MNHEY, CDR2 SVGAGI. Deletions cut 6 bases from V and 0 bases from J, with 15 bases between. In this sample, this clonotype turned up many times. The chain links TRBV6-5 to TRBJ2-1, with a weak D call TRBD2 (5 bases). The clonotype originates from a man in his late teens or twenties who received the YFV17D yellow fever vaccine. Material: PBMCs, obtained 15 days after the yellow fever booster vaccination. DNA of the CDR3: TGTGCCAGCAGCCGCCGCCAGCGGCGCTCCTACAATGAGCAGTTCTTC. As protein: CASSRRQRRSYNEQFF.